The clone carrying this TCR beta chain has ten or more counts. During its preparation, the TCRbeta library received unique molecular identifiers. TCRdb re-derived calls from the PCR reads in MiXCR, one entry per CDR3 protein. This table holds around 93,000 distinct CDR3 sequences, about 8% found once. This sample was included in a study of T-cell reconstitution after alpha-beta-depleted transplantation in children. Unmatched junction bases numbered 8, after V lost 2 bases and J lost 1 base. Germline V gives CDR1 DFQATT, CDR2 SNEGSKA (reference sequence). The CDR3 is 16 amino acids. Here the sequenced sample was PBMCs from the stem cell graft donor, taken from the stem cell graft. This sequence was found in a human donor who donated a stem cell graft to a child with congenital amegakaryocytic thrombocytopenia. This chain joins TRBV20-1 and TRBJ2-4; 7 bases match TRBD1. This CDR3 reads CSARSETGWAKNIQYF. The CDR3 DNA is TGCAGTGCTAGATCCGAGACAGGGTGGGCCAAAAACATTCAGTACTTC.